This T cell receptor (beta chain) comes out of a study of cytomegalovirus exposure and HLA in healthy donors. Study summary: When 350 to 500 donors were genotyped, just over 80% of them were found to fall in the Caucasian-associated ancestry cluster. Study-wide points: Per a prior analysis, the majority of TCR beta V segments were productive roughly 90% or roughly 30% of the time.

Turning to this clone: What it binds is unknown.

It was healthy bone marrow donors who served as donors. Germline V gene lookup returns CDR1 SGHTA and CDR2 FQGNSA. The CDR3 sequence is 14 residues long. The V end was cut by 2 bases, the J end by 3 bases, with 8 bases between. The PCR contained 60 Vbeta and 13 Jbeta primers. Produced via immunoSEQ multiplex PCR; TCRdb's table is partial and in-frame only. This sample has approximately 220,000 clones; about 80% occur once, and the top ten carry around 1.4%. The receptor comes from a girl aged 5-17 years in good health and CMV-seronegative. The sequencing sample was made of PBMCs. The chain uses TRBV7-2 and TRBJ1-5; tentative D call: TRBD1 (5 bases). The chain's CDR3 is CASSLRGSNQPQHF. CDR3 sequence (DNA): TGTGCCAGCAGCTTAAGGGGTTCCAATCAGCCCCAGCATTTT.